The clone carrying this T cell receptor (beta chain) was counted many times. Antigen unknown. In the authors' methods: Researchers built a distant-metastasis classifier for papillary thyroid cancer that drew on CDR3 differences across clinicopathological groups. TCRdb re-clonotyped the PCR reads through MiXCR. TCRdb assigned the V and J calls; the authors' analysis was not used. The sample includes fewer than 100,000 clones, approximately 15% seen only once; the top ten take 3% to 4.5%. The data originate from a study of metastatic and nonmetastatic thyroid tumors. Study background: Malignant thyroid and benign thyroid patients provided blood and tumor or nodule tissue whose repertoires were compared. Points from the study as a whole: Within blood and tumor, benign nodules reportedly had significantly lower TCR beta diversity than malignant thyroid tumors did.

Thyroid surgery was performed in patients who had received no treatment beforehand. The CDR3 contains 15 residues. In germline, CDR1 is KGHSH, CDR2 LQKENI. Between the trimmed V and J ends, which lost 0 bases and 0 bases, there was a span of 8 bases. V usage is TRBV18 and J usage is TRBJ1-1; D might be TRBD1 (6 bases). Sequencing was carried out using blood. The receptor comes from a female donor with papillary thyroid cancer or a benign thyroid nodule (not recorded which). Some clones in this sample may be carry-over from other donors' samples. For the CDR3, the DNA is TGTGCCAGCTCACCACCAGGGACATTGAACACTGAAGCTTTCTTT. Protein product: CASSPPGTLNTEAFF.